These 23 T cell receptor beta chains were all obtained from the same sample, sequenced in a study of beta chain features in type 1 diabetes. Study-level points and caveats: Moderately but significantly shorter TCRB CDR3s were found in Type 1 diabetes patients in all four CD4+ subsets.

Antigens for these TCRs are unknown. Expressed TCRB transcripts were sequenced because the isolated RNA had all been reverse transcribed beforehand. Measured with immunoSEQ multiplex PCR; TCRdb has only the in-frame clones, and not every one. Of 95,000 to 110,000 clones listed, over 25% are singletons. The specimen sequenced was central memory CD4+ T cells from blood. Source of these receptors: a woman under 30 with type 1 diabetes.

V gene TRBV15 combines with J gene TRBJ1-2, with 7 nucleotides matching TRBD1. V was pared by 4 bases and J by 4 bases, with 3 bases of the junction left unmatched. Germline V gene sequence: CDR1 LNHNV, CDR2 YYDKDF (reference sequence). This CDR3 contains 13 residues. CDR3 in DNA: TGTGCCACCAGCAAGACAGGGAGCTATGGCTACACCTTC. Translating gives CATSKTGSYGYTF.

The chain combines TRBV4-3 with TRBJ2-3, with D possibly TRBD2 on 5 matching bases. There are 14 residues in the CDR3. Germline V gene lookup returns CDR1 LGHNA and CDR2 YSLEER. V was cut by 4 bases and J by 6 bases, with 14 bases left in between. The CDR3 DNA sequence: TGCGCCAGCAGCCGTGGGGAGAGAGGGGATACGCAGTATTTT. It encodes CASSRGERGDTQYF.

A few counts support this clone. This chain joins TRBV5-1 and TRBJ1-2; D is unresolved. The V end lost 1 base, the J end lost 8 bases, and 12 bases lay between the germline ends. Germline CDR1 is SGHRS and CDR2 is YFSETQ. CDR3 length: 13 amino acids. The DNA for the CDR3 is TGCGCCAGCAGCTTGACCCGCACGGGGGGCTACACCTTC. Translating gives CASSLTRTGGYTF. Together with reference TRBV5-1 and TRBJ1-2, the CDR3 gives the full variable domain: KAGVTQTPRYLIKTRGQQVTLSCSPISGHRSVSWYQQTPGQGLQFLFEYFSETQRNKGNFPGRFSGRQFSNSRSEMNVSTLELGDSALYLCASSLTRTGGYTFGSGTRLTVV.

Only a few counts were recorded for this clone. V and J are TRBV11-2 and TRBJ2-7, with a tentative D call TRBD1 (6 bases). V lost 3 bases, J lost 5 bases, and 17 bases lay in between. The CDR3 covers 15 residues. From germline, CDR1 is SGHAT and CDR2 FQNNGV. CDR3 in amino acids: CASSFTGSEGDEQYF. CDR3 bases: TGTGCCAGCAGCTTTACGGGGTCCGAGGGGGACGAGCAGTACTTC. Looking up the rest from reference TRBV11-2 and TRBJ2-7 gives the full variable domain: EAGVAQSPRYKIIEKRQSVAFWCNPISGHATLYWYQQILGQGPKLLIQFQNNGVVDDSQLPKDRFSAERLKGVDSTLKIQPAKLEDSAVYLCASSFTGSEGDEQYFGPGTRLTVT.

The chain has TRBV5-5 and TRBJ2-2; D not resolved. The CDR3 covers 16 residues. Trimming shortened V by 0 bases and J by 2 bases, and 11 bases separated the two germline ends. In germline, CDR1 is SGHKS, CDR2 YYEKEE (reference sequence). CDR3 nucleotides: TGTGCCAGCAGCTTGGCCTCACAGCTCAACACCGGGGAGCTGTTTTTT. It translates to CASSLASQLNTGELFF.

J is TRBJ1-2 and V is TRBV7-9; D is perhaps TRBD1 (5 bases). The CDR3 consists of 12 residues. Germline CDR1 SEHNR, CDR2 FQNEAQ (reference sequence). The V gene lost 5 bases and the J gene lost 8 bases, with 12 bases spanning the gap. The CDR3 reads CASSPGYGGYTF. The CDR3 DNA follows: TGTGCCAGCAGCCCAGGGTACGGGGGCTACACCTTC.

This clone was observed a few times. This chain links TRBV2 with TRBJ2-1; 12 positions match TRBD2. J was trimmed by 15 bases and V by 6 bases; bases with no gene match: 6. Looked up from germline, CDR1 is SNHLY and CDR2 is FYNNEI. This CDR3 comprises 12 residues. CDR3 sequence: CASSYGTSGWFF. The CDR3 coding sequence is TGTGCCAGCAGCTACGGGACTAGCGGGTGGTTCTTC.

The sample holds a few counts of this clone. This chain links TRBV5-1 with TRBJ1-2; 7 nucleotides align to TRBD1. V lost 4 bases, J lost 4 bases, and 7 bases stayed unmatched. The CDR3 has 14 residues. From germline, CDR1 is SGHRS and CDR2 YFSETQ. The CDR3 loop is CASSPEGALYGYTF. CDR3 nucleotide sequence: TGCGCCAGCAGCCCGGAGGGGGCTCTCTATGGCTACACCTTC.

This clone was seen a few times. This chain links TRBV5-6 with TRBJ2-3; 12 positions match TRBD2. V gave up 4 bases and J gave up 3 bases; unmatched junction bases: 12. CDR1 is SGHDT and CDR2 is YYEEEE in the germline V gene. CDR3 length: 18 amino acids. CDR3 bases: TGTGCCAGCAGCCCTCTGGTGATAGGACTAGCGGGAACAGATACGCAGTATTTT. Translating gives CASSPLVIGLAGTDTQYF.

This clone was detected only a few times. The V gene is TRBV6-5, the J gene TRBJ1-2; TRBD1 agrees at 7 bases. There are 16 residues in the CDR3. In germline, CDR1 is MNHEY, CDR2 SVGAGI. Trimming removed 0 bases from V and 1 base from J; junction bases left unmatched: 5. The CDR3 is CASSYSSGTVNYGYTF. CDR3 DNA sequence: TGTGCCAGCAGTTACTCCTCCGGGACAGTTAACTATGGCTACACCTTC.

The CDR3 spells CASSQDFQGAYEQYF. CDR3 bases: TGTGCCAGCAGCCAAGATTTTCAGGGGGCCTACGAGCAGTACTTC. The chain uses TRBV4-2 and TRBJ2-7, with 7 bases matching TRBD1. Trimming took 0 bases from V and 2 from J; bases not matched to a gene: 4. The CDR3 has 15 residues. Germline assignment: CDR1 LGHNA and CDR2 YNFKEQ.

In its sample, this clone was seen a few times. The chain carries TRBV6-6 and TRBJ2-5, with 11 bases lining up with TRBD2. The germline V gene has CDR1 MNHNY and CDR2 SVGAGI (reference sequence). Trimming at V came to 5 bases and at J to 1 base, leaving 6 bases not matched to a gene. There are 16 residues in the CDR3. The DNA for the CDR3 is TGTGCCAGCAGTCGCGGACTAGCGGGCCCCCAAGAGACCCAGTACTTC. Translated: CASSRGLAGPQETQYF.

The chain uses TRBV10-1 and TRBJ1-5; no firm D call. Per germline, CDR1 WNHNN and CDR2 SYGVQD (reference sequence). The CDR3 has 12 residues. Trimming took 3 bases from V and 5 from J, leaving 5 bases between them. The DNA for the CDR3 is TGCGCCAGCAGTGACACAGATCAGCCCCAGCATTTT. Translation gives CASSDTDQPQHF.

The chain has TRBV19 and TRBJ2-3; 8 bases agree with TRBD1. The V segment lost 5 bases and the J segment 5 bases; nucleotides outside the gene matches: 3. The CDR3 runs 13 residues. Per the germline V gene, CDR1 is LNHDA and CDR2 is SQIVND (reference sequence). DNA of the CDR3: TGTGCCAGTAGTGACAGGGGAGGAGATACGCAGTATTTT. It is translated as CASSDRGGDTQYF.

This clone was seen once. The chain uses TRBV18 and TRBJ1-1; D perhaps matches TRBD1 (6 bases). V was trimmed by 0 bases and J by 11 bases, leaving 10 bases between them. Germline CDR1 is KGHSH and CDR2 is LQKENI. CDR3 length: 12 residues. The CDR3 here is CASSPPRGGAFF. CDR3 nucleotides: TGTGCCAGCTCACCACCTCGCGGGGGCGCTTTCTTT.

This chain uses TRBV18 with TRBJ2-1; D remains unclear. Germline-derived CDR1 and CDR2 are KGHSH and LQKENI. The CDR3 has 17 residues. The ends were cut back, 6 bases at V and 0 bases at J, with 18 bases in the middle. CDR3 coding DNA: TGTGCCAGCTCCACCACGTTGGGCACACACTCCTACAATGAGCAGTTCTTC. It codes for CASSTTLGTHSYNEQFF.

The V gene is TRBV25-1, the J gene TRBJ1-1; TRBD1 is a possible D gene (5 bases). This CDR3 has 15 amino acids. Germline assignment: CDR1 MGHDK and CDR2 SYGVNS. The germline V and J ends were trimmed by 2 bases and 5 bases, with 15 bases remaining between them. The CDR3 sequence: CASSENQGRMTEAFF. The CDR3 DNA reads as TGTGCCAGCAGTGAAAACCAGGGAAGGATGACTGAAGCTTTCTTT.

The chain recombines TRBV18 with TRBJ2-1; TRBD2 agrees at 9 bases. This CDR3 has 13 amino acids. V gave up 3 bases and J gave up 6 bases; unmatched junction bases: 0. Germline loops: CDR1 KGHSH, CDR2 LQKENI. The CDR3 here is CASSPSGGNEQFF. The CDR3 DNA is TGTGCCAGCTCACCTAGCGGGGGCAATGAGCAGTTCTTC. The variable domain in full, completed from reference TRBV18 and TRBJ2-1, reads NAGVMQNPRHLVRRRGQEARLRCSPMKGHSHVYWYRQLPEEGLKFMVYLQKENIIDESGMPKERFSAEFPKEGPSILRIQQVVRGDSAAYFCASSPSGGNEQFFGPGTRLTVL.

The V and J genes are TRBV7-9 and TRBJ2-3; 7 positions agree with TRBD2. The CDR3 contains 15 residues. Germline CDR1 and CDR2: SEHNR and FQNEAQ (reference sequence). J was trimmed by 1 base and V by 8 bases; bases with no gene match: 9. The CDR3 coding sequence is TGTGCCAGCGGCGGGGGTCTCGATCGCACAGATACGCAGTATTTT. It is translated as CASGGGLDRTDTQYF.

This clone was seen a handful of times. This rearrangement joins TRBV4-2 to TRBJ2-2, with D tentatively TRBD2 (6 bases). CDR1 LGHNA and CDR2 YNFKEQ come from the germline V gene. The CDR3 runs to 14 residues. V was clipped by 4 bases and J by 1 base, with 7 bases between them. The CDR3 region is CASSLSGNTGELFF. DNA for the CDR3: TGTGCCAGCAGCCTTAGCGGGAACACCGGGGAGCTGTTTTTT.

This clone was detected a few times. The chain carries TRBV7-9 and TRBJ2-3; D is ambiguous. From germline, CDR1 is SEHNR and CDR2 FQNEAQ (reference sequence). V dropped 0 bases and J dropped 6 bases, with 7 bases sitting between them. The CDR3 is 13 amino acids. As DNA, the CDR3 is TGTGCCAGCAGCTTAGCCGAGGCCGATACGCAGTATTTT. Translating gives CASSLAEADTQYF.

This chain connects TRBV2 to TRBJ2-7, with TRBD1 as a possible D gene (6 bases). The CDR3 is 13 amino acids. Trimming took 3 bases from V and 3 from J, leaving 9 bases between them. Germline CDR1 SNHLY, CDR2 FYNNEI. CDR3 nucleotide sequence: TGTGCCAGCAGTGATGGGGGCTTCTACGAGCAGTACTTC. It codes for CASSDGGFYEQYF.

The chain joins TRBV10-3 to TRBJ1-5; TRBD1 agrees at 8 bases. Trimming removed 10 bases from V and 5 bases from J; junction bases left unmatched: 4. Germline-derived CDR1 and CDR2 are ENHRY and SYGVKD. CDR3 size: 12 residues. The CDR3 bases are TGTGCCACACAGGGGGGAGATCAGCCCCAGCATTTT. This encodes CATQGGDQPQHF.